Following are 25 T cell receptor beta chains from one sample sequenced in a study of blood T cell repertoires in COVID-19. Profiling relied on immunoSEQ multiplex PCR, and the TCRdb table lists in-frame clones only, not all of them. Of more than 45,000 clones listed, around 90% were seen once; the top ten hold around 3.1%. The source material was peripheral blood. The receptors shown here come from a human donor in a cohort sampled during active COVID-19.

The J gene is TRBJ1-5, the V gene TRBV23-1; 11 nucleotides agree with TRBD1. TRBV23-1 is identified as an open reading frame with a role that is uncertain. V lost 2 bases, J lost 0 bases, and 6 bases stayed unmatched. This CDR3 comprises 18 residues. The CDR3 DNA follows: TGCGCCAGCAGTCAAGGGGACAGGGGGAAGCATAGCAATCAGCCCCAGCATTTT. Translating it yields CASSQGDRGKHSNQPQHF.

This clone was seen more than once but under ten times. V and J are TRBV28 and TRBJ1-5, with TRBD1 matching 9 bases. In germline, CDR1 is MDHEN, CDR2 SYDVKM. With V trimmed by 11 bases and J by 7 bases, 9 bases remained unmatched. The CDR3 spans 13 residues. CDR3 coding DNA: TGTGCCGGGCAGGACAGGGGTTACCAGCCCCAGCATTTT. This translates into CAGQDRGYQPQHF.

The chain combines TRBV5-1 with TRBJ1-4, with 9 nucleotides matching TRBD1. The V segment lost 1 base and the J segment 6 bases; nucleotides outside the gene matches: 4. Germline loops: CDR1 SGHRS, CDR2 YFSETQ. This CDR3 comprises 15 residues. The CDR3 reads CASSLWDRADEKLFF. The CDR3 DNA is TGCGCCAGCAGCTTGTGGGACAGGGCTGATGAAAAACTGTTTTTT.

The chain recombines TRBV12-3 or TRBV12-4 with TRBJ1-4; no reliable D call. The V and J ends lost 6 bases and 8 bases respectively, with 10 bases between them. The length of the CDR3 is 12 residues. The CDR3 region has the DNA TGTGCCAGCAGCCTGAGAGGGGAAAAACTGTTTTTT. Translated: CASSLRGEKLFF.

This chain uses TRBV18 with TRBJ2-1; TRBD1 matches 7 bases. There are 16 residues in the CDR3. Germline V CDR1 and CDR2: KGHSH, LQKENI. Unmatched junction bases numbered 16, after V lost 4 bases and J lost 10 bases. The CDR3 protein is CASSQLRGPRFLEQFF. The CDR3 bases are TGTGCCAGCTCACAGTTGAGGGGGCCCAGATTCCTAGAGCAGTTCTTC. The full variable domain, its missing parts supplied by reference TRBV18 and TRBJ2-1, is NAGVMQNPRHLVRRRGQEARLRCSPMKGHSHVYWYRQLPEEGLKFMVYLQKENIIDESGMPKERFSAEFPKEGPSILRIQQVVRGDSAAYFCASSQLRGPRFLEQFFGPGTRLTVL.

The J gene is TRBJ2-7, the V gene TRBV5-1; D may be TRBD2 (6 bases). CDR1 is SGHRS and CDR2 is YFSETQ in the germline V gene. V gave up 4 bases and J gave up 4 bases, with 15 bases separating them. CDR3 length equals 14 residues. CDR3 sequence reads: CASSNGQGGYEQYF. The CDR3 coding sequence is TGCGCCAGCAGCAACGGACAAGGAGGGTACGAGCAGTACTTC.

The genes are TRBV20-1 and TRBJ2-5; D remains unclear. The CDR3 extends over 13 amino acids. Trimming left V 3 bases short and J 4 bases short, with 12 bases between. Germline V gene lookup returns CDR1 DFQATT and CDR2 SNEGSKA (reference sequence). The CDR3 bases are TGCAGTGCTAGTCCCCGAGTCGGAGAGACCCAGTACTTC. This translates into CSASPRVGETQYF.

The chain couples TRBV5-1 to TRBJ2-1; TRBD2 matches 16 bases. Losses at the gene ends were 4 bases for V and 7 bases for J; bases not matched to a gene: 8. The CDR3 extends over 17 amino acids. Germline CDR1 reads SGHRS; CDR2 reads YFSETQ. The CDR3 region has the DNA TGCGCCAGCAGCCCGGGACTAGCGGGAGGGGTAGGGAATGAGCAGTTCTTC. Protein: CASSPGLAGGVGNEQFF.

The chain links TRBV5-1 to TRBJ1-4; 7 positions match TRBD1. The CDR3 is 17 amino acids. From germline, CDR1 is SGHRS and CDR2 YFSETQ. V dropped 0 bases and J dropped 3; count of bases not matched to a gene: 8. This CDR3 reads CASSLADRVGPNEKLFF. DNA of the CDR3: TGCGCCAGCAGCTTGGCCGACAGGGTTGGCCCTAATGAAAAACTGTTTTTT.

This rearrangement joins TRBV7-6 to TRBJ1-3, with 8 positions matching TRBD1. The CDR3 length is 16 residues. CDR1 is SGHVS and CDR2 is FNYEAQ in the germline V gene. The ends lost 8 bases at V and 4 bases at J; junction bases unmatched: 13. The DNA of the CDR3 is TGTGCCAGCTCCCGATCGGGCAGGGGGCTCGGAAACACCATATATTTT. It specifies CASSRSGRGLGNTIYF.

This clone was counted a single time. CDR3 sequence (DNA): TGCAGTGCTAGTAGGAGCGGGAGGGTGGGTGAGCAGTTCTTC. Residues: CSASRSGRVGEQFF. The chain links TRBV20-1 to TRBJ2-1, with 10 bases matching TRBD2. The junction had 8 bases not matched to a gene; V was cut back by 3 bases and J by 9 bases. The CDR3 sequence is 14 residues long. Germline values: CDR1 DFQATT, CDR2 SNEGSKA (reference sequence).

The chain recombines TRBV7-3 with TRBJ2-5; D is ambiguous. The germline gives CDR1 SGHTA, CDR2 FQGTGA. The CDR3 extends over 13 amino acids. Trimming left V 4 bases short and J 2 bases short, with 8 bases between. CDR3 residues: CASSSGGQETQYF. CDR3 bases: TGTGCCAGCAGCTCCGGCGGACAAGAGACCCAGTACTTC.

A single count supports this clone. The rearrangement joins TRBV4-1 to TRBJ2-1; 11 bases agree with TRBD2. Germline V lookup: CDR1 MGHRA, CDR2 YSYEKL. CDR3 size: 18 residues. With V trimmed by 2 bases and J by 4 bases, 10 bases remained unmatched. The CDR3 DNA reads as TGCGCCAGCAGCCAAATCTTAGCGGGAGGGAATAAGTACAATGAGCAGTTCTTC. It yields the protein CASSQILAGGNKYNEQFF.

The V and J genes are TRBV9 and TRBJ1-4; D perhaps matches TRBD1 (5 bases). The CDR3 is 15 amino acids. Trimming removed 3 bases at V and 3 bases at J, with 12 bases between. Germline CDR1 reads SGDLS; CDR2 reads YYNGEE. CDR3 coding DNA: TGTGCCAGCAGCGCCGACTGGGGGGCTAATGAAAAACTGTTTTTT. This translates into CASSADWGANEKLFF.

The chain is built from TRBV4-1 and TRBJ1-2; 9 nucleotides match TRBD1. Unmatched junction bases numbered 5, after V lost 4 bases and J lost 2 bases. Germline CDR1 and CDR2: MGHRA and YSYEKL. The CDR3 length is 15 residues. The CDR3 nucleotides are TGCGCCAGCAGCCCACGACAGGGGGAGAACTATGGCTACACCTTC. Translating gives CASSPRQGENYGYTF.

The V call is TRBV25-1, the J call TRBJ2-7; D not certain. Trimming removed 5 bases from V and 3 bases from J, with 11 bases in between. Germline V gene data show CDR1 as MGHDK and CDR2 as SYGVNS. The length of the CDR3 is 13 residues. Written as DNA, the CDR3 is TGTGCCAGCAGTCGAGCGCCTCACTACGAGCAGTACTTC. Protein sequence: CASSRAPHYEQYF.

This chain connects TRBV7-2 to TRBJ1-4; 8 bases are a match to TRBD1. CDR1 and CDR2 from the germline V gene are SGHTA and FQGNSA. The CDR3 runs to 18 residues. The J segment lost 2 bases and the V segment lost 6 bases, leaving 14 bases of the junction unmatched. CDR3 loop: CASSRQPPTGVTNEKLFF. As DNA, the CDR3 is TGTGCCAGCAGTCGACAACCCCCGACAGGGGTTACTAATGAAAAACTGTTTTTT. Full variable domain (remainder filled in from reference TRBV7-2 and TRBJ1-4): GAGVSQSPSNKVTEKGKDVELRCDPISGHTALYWYRQSLGQGLEFLIYFQGNSAPDKSGLPSDRFSAERTGGSVSTLTIQRTQQEDSAVYLCASSRQPPTGVTNEKLFFGSGTQLSVL.

The CDR3 DNA is TGTGCCAGCAGCTCCGGAGGCGGGATATACGAGCAGTACTTC. Its translation is CASSSGGGIYEQYF. The rearrangement joins TRBV7-2 to TRBJ2-7; D is possibly TRBD2 (6 bases). Germline V gene sequence: CDR1 SGHTA, CDR2 FQGNSA. Trimming shortened V by 4 bases and J by 4 bases, and 14 bases separated the two germline ends. CDR3 length: 14 residues.

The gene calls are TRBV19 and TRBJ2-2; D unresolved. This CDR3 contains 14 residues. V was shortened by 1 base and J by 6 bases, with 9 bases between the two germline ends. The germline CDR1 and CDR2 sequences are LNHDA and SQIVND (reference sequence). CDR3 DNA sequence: TGTGCCAGTAGTATAGTCGGGTGGTCCGGGGAGCTGTTTTTT. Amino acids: CASSIVGWSGELFF.

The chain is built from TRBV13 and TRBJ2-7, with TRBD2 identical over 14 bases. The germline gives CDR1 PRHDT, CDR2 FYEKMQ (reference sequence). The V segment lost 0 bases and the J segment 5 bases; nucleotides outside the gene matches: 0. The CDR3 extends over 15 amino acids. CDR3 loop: CASSLGGLAGDEQYF. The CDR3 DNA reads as TGTGCCAGCAGCTTAGGGGGACTAGCGGGAGACGAGCAGTACTTC.

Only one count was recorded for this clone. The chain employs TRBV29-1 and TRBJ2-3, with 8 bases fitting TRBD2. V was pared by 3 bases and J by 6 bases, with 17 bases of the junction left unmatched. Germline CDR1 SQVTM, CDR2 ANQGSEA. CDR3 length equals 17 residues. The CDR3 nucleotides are TGCAGCGTTGAGTCCAGGAAACTAGCGGATGGTCTGGATACGCAGTATTTT. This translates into CSVESRKLADGLDTQYF.

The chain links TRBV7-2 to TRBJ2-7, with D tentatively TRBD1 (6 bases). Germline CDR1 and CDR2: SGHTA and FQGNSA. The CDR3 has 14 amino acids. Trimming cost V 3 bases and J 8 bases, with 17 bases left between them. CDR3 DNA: TGTGCCAGCAGCTTCGACAGGACCCCCACTAAGCAGTACTTC. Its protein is CASSFDRTPTKQYF.

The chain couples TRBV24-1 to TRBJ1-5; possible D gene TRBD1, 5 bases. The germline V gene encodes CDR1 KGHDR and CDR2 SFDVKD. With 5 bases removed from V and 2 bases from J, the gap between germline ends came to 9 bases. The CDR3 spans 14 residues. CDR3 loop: CATSGQGGNQPQHF. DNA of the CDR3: TGTGCCACCAGTGGTCAGGGTGGCAATCAGCCCCAGCATTTT.

CDR3 loop: CASSLGTGNQETQYF. The CDR3, as DNA: TGCGCCAGCAGCTTGGGTACAGGAAATCAAGAGACCCAGTACTTC. The chain recombines TRBV5-1 with TRBJ2-5; a possible D gene is TRBD1 (5 bases). The V end lost 0 bases, the J end lost 2 bases, and 11 bases lay between the germline ends. The CDR3 sequence is 15 residues long. Germline V CDR1 and CDR2: SGHRS, YFSETQ.

The CDR3 spells CASSVLDSTGELFF. The CDR3 DNA follows: TGTGCCAGCAGCGTACTTGACAGCACCGGGGAGCTGTTTTTT. This chain uses TRBV9 with TRBJ2-2, with D possibly TRBD1 on 5 matching bases. CDR1 SGDLS and CDR2 YYNGEE come from the germline V gene. The CDR3 is made up of 14 amino acids. V lost 1 base and J 4 bases, leaving 8 bases between the germline ends.